The rows below give T cell receptor beta chains drawn from one sample of a study of Ad26.COV2.S vaccination and SARS-CoV-2 variants. Profiled with immunoSEQ multiplex PCR; TCRdb holds only in-frame clones, not every one. This repertoire shows about 680,000 clones, roughly 90% found once; its top ten account for approximately 1.5%. This specimen consisted of peripheral blood, obtained in a trial of Ad26.COV2.S vaccine versus placebo. These receptors were collected from a person aged 18 to 59 who received the Ad26.COV2.S COVID-19 vaccine or a placebo. CDR3s leave out the opening cysteine and the closing phenylalanine or tryptophan. The order of the fields is V gene, J gene, CDR3 protein.

v_call: TRBV6-5
j_call: TRBJ2-1
cdr3_aa: ASRETSGGAFEQF

v_call: TRBV10-1
j_call: TRBJ2-2
cdr3_aa: ASSARKNTGELF

v_call: TRBV27
j_call: TRBJ2-7
cdr3_aa: ASWTVNSYEQY

v_call: TRBV6-1
j_call: TRBJ1-5
cdr3_aa: ASSEGSSNQPQH

v_call: TRBV4-1
j_call: TRBJ1-1
cdr3_aa: ASSQDGGYTEAF

v_call: TRBV7-8
j_call: TRBJ2-3
cdr3_aa: ASSLAGWLGTDTQY

v_call: TRBV14
j_call: TRBJ1-2
cdr3_aa: ASSQGNYGYT

v_call: TRBV6-5
j_call: TRBJ2-7
cdr3_aa: ASSLGGRKGEQY

v_call: TRBV30
j_call: TRBJ1-5
cdr3_aa: AWSQGYQPQH

v_call: TRBV7-9
j_call: TRBJ1-1
cdr3_aa: ASSLQGGTEAF

v_call: TRBV7-9
j_call: TRBJ2-2
cdr3_aa: ASSLGLAGEELF

v_call: TRBV4-2
j_call: TRBJ2-7
cdr3_aa: ASSQGRDSHEQY

v_call: TRBV11-2
j_call: TRBJ2-3
cdr3_aa: ASSLGSPTDTQY

v_call: TRBV30
j_call: TRBJ1-1
cdr3_aa: AWRAQAEAF

v_call: TRBV18
j_call: TRBJ2-1
cdr3_aa: ASSPFDTNEQF

v_call: TRBV2
j_call: TRBJ2-3
cdr3_aa: ASSGLEFTDTQY

v_call: TRBV29-1
j_call: TRBJ1-1
cdr3_aa: SVEGTGGALGTEAF

v_call: TRBV30
j_call: TRBJ2-1
cdr3_aa: AWIRPDSYNEQF

v_call: TRBV11-2
j_call: TRBJ1-2
cdr3_aa: ASSWGESYGYT

v_call: TRBV12-3/TRBV12-4
j_call: TRBJ2-1
cdr3_aa: ASSLGAYNEQF

v_call: TRBV5-1
j_call: TRBJ2-3
cdr3_aa: ASRRTGSLAGTTDTQY

v_call: TRBV29-1
j_call: TRBJ2-6
cdr3_aa: SVEEAGGANVLT

v_call: TRBV24-1
j_call: TRBJ1-2
cdr3_aa: ATSGTGQGDGYT

v_call: TRBV5-5
j_call: TRBJ1-2
cdr3_aa: ASSLAGQDLYGYT

v_call: TRBV5-4
j_call: TRBJ1-2
cdr3_aa: ASSLARLGYGYT

v_call: TRBV27
j_call: TRBJ1-5
cdr3_aa: ASSLSYSNQPQH

v_call: TRBV19
j_call: TRBJ1-5
cdr3_aa: ASRKDRNQPQH

v_call: TRBV4-3
j_call: TRBJ2-5
cdr3_aa: ASSLEPQETQY

v_call: TRBV19
j_call: TRBJ1-2
cdr3_aa: ASSHINYGYT

v_call: TRBV20-1
j_call: TRBJ2-1
cdr3_aa: SASDSRGSYNEQF

v_call: TRBV7-2
j_call: TRBJ1-1
cdr3_aa: ASSLDTVNTEAF

v_call: TRBV27
j_call: TRBJ2-3
cdr3_aa: ASSLVGKRGGRDTQY

v_call: TRBV10-3
j_call: TRBJ2-3
cdr3_aa: AISGGWGDHTQY

v_call: TRBV29-1
j_call: TRBJ2-2
cdr3_aa: SADSPTGELF

v_call: TRBV14
j_call: TRBJ1-1
cdr3_aa: ASSHLWTGRNTEAF

v_call: TRBV10-3
j_call: TRBJ1-1
cdr3_aa: AISPGVSGATEAF

v_call: TRBV3-1/TRBV3-2
j_call: TRBJ1-1
cdr3_aa: ASSQGAGSNTEAF

v_call: TRBV11-2
j_call: TRBJ2-7
cdr3_aa: ASSLSTSGTFYEQY

v_call: TRBV11-3
j_call: TRBJ2-7
cdr3_aa: ASSPGGREQY

v_call: TRBV5-1
j_call: TRBJ1-1
cdr3_aa: ASSLAGQNTEAF

v_call: TRBV7-9
j_call: TRBJ2-7
cdr3_aa: ASSFSGSSSYEQY

v_call: TRBV4-2
j_call: TRBJ2-1
cdr3_aa: ASSQVKTGQRSYNEQF

v_call: TRBV14
j_call: TRBJ2-7
cdr3_aa: ANLSSYEQY

v_call: TRBV6-5
j_call: TRBJ1-1
cdr3_aa: ASSYLTENTEAF

v_call: TRBV18
j_call: TRBJ1-5
cdr3_aa: ASSPSQNQPQH

v_call: TRBV19
j_call: TRBJ1-6
cdr3_aa: ASSRTGDGSPLH